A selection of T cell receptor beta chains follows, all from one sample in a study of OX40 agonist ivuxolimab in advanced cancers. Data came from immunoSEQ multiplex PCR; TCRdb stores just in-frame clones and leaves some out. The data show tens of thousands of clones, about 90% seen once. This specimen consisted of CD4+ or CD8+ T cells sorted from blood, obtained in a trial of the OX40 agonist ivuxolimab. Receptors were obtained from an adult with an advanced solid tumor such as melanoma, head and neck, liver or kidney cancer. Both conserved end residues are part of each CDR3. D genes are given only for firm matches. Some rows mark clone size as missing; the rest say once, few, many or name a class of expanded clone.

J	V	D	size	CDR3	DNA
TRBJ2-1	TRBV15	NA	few	CATSRERESYNEQFF	TGTGCCACCAGCAGAGAACGGGAGAGCTACAATGAGCAGTTCTTC
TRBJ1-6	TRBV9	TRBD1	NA	CASSALAGTGNSPLHF	TGTGCCAGCAGCGCCTTAGCCGGGACAGGGAATTCACCCCTCCACTTT
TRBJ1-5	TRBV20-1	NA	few	CSASGGEPQHF	TGCAGTGCTAGTGGGGGAGAACCCCAGCATTTT
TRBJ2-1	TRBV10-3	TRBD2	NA	CAISQTSGSGSEQFF	TGTGCCATCAGCCAGACTAGCGGGAGTGGGAGTGAGCAGTTCTTC
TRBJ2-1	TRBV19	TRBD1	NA	CASSRQGANEQFF	TGTGCCAGTAGCAGACAGGGGGCGAATGAGCAGTTCTTC
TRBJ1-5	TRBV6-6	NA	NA	CASSYSRSGTQPQHF	TGTGCCAGCAGTTACTCAAGATCCGGGACTCAGCCCCAGCATTTT
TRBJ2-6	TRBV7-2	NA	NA	CASKQDTGANVLTF	TGTGCCAGCAAACAGGATACTGGGGCCAACGTCCTGACTTTC
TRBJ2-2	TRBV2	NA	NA	CASREQGTGELFF	TGTGCCAGCAGAGAACAGGGTACCGGGGAGCTGTTTTTT
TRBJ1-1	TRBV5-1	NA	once	CASSLKGPEGEAFF	TGCGCCAGCAGCTTGAAGGGGCCGGAAGGTGAAGCTTTCTTT
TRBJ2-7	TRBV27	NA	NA	CASSSQGGNSEQYF	TGTGCCAGCAGTTCCCAGGGGGGCAATAGCGAGCAGTACTTC
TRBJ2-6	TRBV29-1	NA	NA	CSVVGSGGGANVLTF	TGCAGCGTTGTGGGGTCTGGCGGCGGGGCCAACGTCCTGACTTTC
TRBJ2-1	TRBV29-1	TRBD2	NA	CSVDGGRAAYNEQFF	TGCAGCGTTGATGGGGGGAGGGCCGCCTACAATGAGCAGTTCTTC
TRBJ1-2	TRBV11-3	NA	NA	CASSLVLTQNYGYTF	TGTGCCAGCAGCTTAGTCTTAACACAGAACTATGGCTACACCTTC
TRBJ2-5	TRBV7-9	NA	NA	CASSLGSGGNQETQYF	TGTGCCAGCAGCTTAGGTTCAGGGGGGAACCAAGAGACCCAGTACTTC
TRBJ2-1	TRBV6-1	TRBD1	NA	CASSGRQGWIDEQFF	TGTGCCAGCAGTGGGCGACAGGGGTGGATCGATGAGCAGTTCTTC
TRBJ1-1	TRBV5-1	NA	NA	CASSSGEGRNTEAFF	TGCGCCAGCAGCTCCGGGGAGGGACGGAACACTGAAGCTTTCTTT
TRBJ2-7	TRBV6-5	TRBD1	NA	CASKTGTGVNEQYF	TGTGCCAGCAAAACCGGGACAGGGGTTAACGAGCAGTACTTC
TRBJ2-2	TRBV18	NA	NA	CASSPIGRTDTGELFF	TGTGCCAGCTCACCAATTGGGCGGACAGACACCGGGGAGCTGTTTTTT
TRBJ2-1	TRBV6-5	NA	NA	CASMGARYNEQFF	TGTGCCAGCATGGGGGCGAGATACAATGAGCAGTTCTTC
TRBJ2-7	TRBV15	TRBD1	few	CATSRDRIPGGHEQYF	TGTGCCACCAGCAGAGATCGTATCCCAGGGGGCCACGAGCAGTACTTC
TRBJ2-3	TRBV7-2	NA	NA	CASRHRRSVDTQYF	TGTGCCAGCAGACATAGGAGGTCTGTGGATACGCAGTATTTT
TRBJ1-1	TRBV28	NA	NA	CASSLGRMNTEAFF	TGTGCCAGCAGTTTGGGACGGATGAACACTGAAGCTTTCTTT
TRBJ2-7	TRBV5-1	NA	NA	CATAGTDDEQYF	TGCGCCACCGCCGGGACCGACGACGAGCAGTACTTC